One sample yielded the 6 T cell receptor beta chains listed below, sequenced in a study of T cell changes during pregnancy in multiple sclerosis (dated by TCRdb to 2018 to 2020). Preparation of the library involved the immunoSEQ multiplex PCR assay. In its TCRdb copy, this immuneACCESS table keeps in-frame sequences only and misses some clones. Where compared with another copy, unresolved V genes explain less than half of these, and the others have no known cause. For this sample the table gives 50,000 or so clones, of which over 80% were detected only once. The top ten constitute 0.25% of the sample. The source was CD4+ T cells from peripheral blood mononuclear cells, collected in the third trimester of pregnancy. These TCRs come from a female donor with multiple sclerosis, enrolled in a pregnancy study.

This rearrangement joins TRBV29-1 to TRBJ1-5; 9 nucleotides agree with TRBD1. J gave up 5 bases and V 4 bases, and 3 bases lay outside the gene matches. The CDR3 extends over 13 amino acids. Per germline, CDR1 SQVTM and CDR2 ANQGSEA. CDR3 sequence reads: CSVGGQGDQPQHF. The CDR3 coding sequence is TGCAGCGTTGGGGGACAGGGCGATCAGCCCCAGCATTTT.

The gene calls are TRBV7-8 and TRBJ2-1, with D perhaps matching TRBD2 (5 bases). CDR3 length: 14 amino acids. CDR1 is SGHVS and CDR2 is FQNEAQ in the germline V gene. Trimming cost V 1 base and J 10 bases, with 14 bases left between them. This CDR3 reads CASSLEVRSGEQFF. CDR3 nucleotide sequence: TGTGCCAGCAGCTTAGAGGTCAGGAGCGGAGAGCAGTTCTTC.

The DNA of the CDR3 is TGCGCCAGCAGCTTGGGGCCGGGGGGGGAAAACATTCAGTACTTC. Its protein is CASSLGPGGENIQYF. The chain links TRBV5-1 to TRBJ2-4, with 8 bases matching TRBD2. The V gene's germline CDR1 is SGHRS and CDR2 YFSETQ. After removal of 0 bases from V and 5 bases from J, the junction contained 4 bases not matched to a gene. The CDR3 sequence is 15 residues long.

The gene calls are TRBV5-1 and TRBJ2-1; 12 positions match TRBD2. V shed 4 bases and J 9 bases; nucleotides not matched to a gene: 11. CDR3 length: 16 amino acids. The germline V gene encodes CDR1 SGHRS and CDR2 YFSETQ. CDR3 sequence: CASSLATSGGRVEQFF. The DNA of the CDR3 is TGCGCCAGCAGCCTGGCGACTAGCGGGGGACGAGTTGAGCAGTTCTTC. The full variable domain, completed using reference TRBV5-1 and TRBJ2-1, is KAGVTQTPRYLIKTRGQQVTLSCSPISGHRSVSWYQQTPGQGLQFLFEYFSETQRNKGNFPGRFSGRQFSNSRSEMNVSTLELGDSALYLCASSLATSGGRVEQFFGPGTRLTVL.

The chain recombines TRBV7-2 with TRBJ2-1, with 8 bases identical to TRBD2. The CDR3 is 14 amino acids. Looked up from germline, CDR1 is SGHTA and CDR2 is FQGNSA. The trim removed 5 bases at V and 8 bases at J, leaving 8 bases unmatched. CDR3 in amino acids: CASSLAGTSYEQFF. CDR3 DNA: TGTGCCAGCAGCCTGGCCGGGACTAGTTATGAGCAGTTCTTC.

The gene calls are TRBV30 and TRBJ1-1; D might be TRBD1 (5 bases). The CDR3 sequence is 12 residues long. Germline V gene sequence: CDR1 GTSNPN, CDR2 SVGIG (reference sequence). The V end was cut by 1 base, the J end by 5 bases, with 8 bases between. The CDR3 here is CAWSEGPTEAFF. The CDR3 nucleotides read TGTGCCTGGAGTGAGGGGCCAACTGAAGCTTTCTTT.